Listed below are T cell receptor beta chains from one sample, sequenced in a study of beta chain features in type 1 diabetes. Clones were read by immunoSEQ multiplex PCR, and TCRdb kept only the in-frame ones, dropping some. The data contain approximately 330,000 clones, approximately 11% of them singletons. The sequenced sample consisted of naive CD4+ T cells from blood. The receptor set was obtained from a woman in her 30s in good health. Each CDR3 is given with its conserved first and last residue. Each record gives: clone size, V gene, J gene, D gene, CDR3 protein, CDR3 DNA. The D gene is left open where the match is weak. For some rows the clone size is stated as once, few or many, or as a class when expanded; others skip it.

>-|TRBV18|TRBJ2-7|TRBD1
CASSPITGGQGYYEQYF
TGTGCCAGCTCACCCATTACTGGCGGACAGGGGTACTACGAGCAGTACTTC
>few|TRBV30|TRBJ2-3|-
CAWSRGGGSTDTQYF
TGTGCCTGGAGCCGGGGTGGAGGGAGTACAGATACGCAGTATTTT
>few|TRBV4-2|TRBJ2-2|TRBD2
CASSQELGLAGGNTGELFF
TGTGCCAGCAGCCAAGAGTTGGGGCTAGCGGGAGGGAACACCGGGGAGCTGTTTTTT
>-|TRBV30|TRBJ1-1|-
CAWGTGRENTEAFF
TGTGCCTGGGGCACCGGACGGGAGAACACTGAAGCTTTCTTT
>-|TRBV4-2|TRBJ2-6|-
CASSQESIGSSGANVLTF
TGTGCCAGCAGCCAAGAATCCATCGGTAGCTCTGGGGCCAACGTCCTGACTTTC
>-|TRBV7-2|TRBJ2-7|TRBD2
CASSRRTSTYEQYF
TGTGCCAGCAGCCGGAGGACTAGTACCTACGAGCAGTACTTC
>-|TRBV2|TRBJ1-3|-
CASSISGNTIYF
TGTGCCAGCTCAATCTCTGGAAACACCATATATTTT
>few|TRBV5-1|TRBJ2-3|TRBD2
CASSKTSPSTDTQYF
TGCGCCAGCAGCAAGACTAGCCCGAGCACAGATACGCAGTATTTT
>few|TRBV4-3|TRBJ2-7|TRBD2
CASSQGPSGSYEQYF
TGCGCCAGCAGCCAAGGCCCTAGCGGGAGCTACGAGCAGTACTTC
>-|TRBV18|TRBJ1-1|TRBD1
CASSPPGQGAGAEAFF
TGTGCCAGCTCACCACCGGGACAGGGGGCAGGGGCTGAAGCTTTCTTT
>-|TRBV25-1|TRBJ1-1|-
CASSDWGGANTEAFF
TGTGCCAGCAGTGATTGGGGGGGAGCGAACACTGAAGCTTTCTTT
>few|TRBV18|TRBJ1-1|TRBD1
CASSPQDYRGHIEAFF
TGTGCCAGCTCACCACAAGACTACAGGGGGCATATTGAAGCTTTCTTT
>-|TRBV2|TRBJ2-2|-
CASSAHGGNTGELFF
TGTGCCAGCAGTGCTCATGGCGGCAACACCGGGGAGCTGTTTTTT
>few|TRBV12-5|TRBJ1-5|-
CASGSLDQPQHF
TGTGCTAGTGGTTCATTAGATCAGCCCCAGCATTTT
>-|TRBV25-1|TRBJ2-5|TRBD1
CASSAGQGLWETQYF
TGTGCCAGCAGTGCGGGACAGGGACTGTGGGAGACCCAGTACTTC
>-|TRBV5-4|TRBJ2-1|TRBD2
CASRPGTSGRGDYNEQFF
TGTGCCAGCAGGCCCGGGACTAGCGGGAGAGGGGACTACAATGAGCAGTTCTTC
>few|TRBV29-1|TRBJ2-1|-
CSVAGQSYNEQFF
TGCAGCGTCGCGGGACAGTCCTACAATGAGCAGTTCTTC
>few|TRBV19|TRBJ2-7|-
CASTATVSSYEQYF
TGTGCCAGTACCGCGACAGTTAGCTCCTACGAGCAGTACTTC
>-|TRBV28|TRBJ2-7|-
CASSLWGTTGSSYEQYF
TGTGCCAGCAGTTTATGGGGCACGACAGGAAGCTCCTACGAGCAGTACTTC
>-|TRBV7-9|TRBJ2-7|-
CASSLEGPFYEQYF
TGTGCCAGCAGCTTGGAGGGTCCCTTTTACGAGCAGTACTTC
>few|TRBV30|TRBJ2-1|-
CAWTRDSYNEQFF
TGTGCCTGGACCCGGGATAGTTACAATGAGCAGTTCTTC
>few|TRBV2|TRBJ2-1|-
CASSGLQGFSYNEQFF
TGTGCCAGCAGTGGGTTACAGGGCTTTTCATACAATGAGCAGTTCTTC
>-|TRBV15|TRBJ2-3|TRBD2
CATSRVRGGGTDTQYF
TGTGCCACCAGCAGAGTACGGGGGGGTGGGACAGATACGCAGTATTTT
>few|TRBV6-4|TRBJ1-1|-
CASSRQAETEAFF
TGTGCCAGCAGCCGACAGGCGGAGACTGAAGCTTTCTTT
>-|TRBV19|TRBJ1-2|-
CASSLRGDGESYTF
TGTGCCAGTAGCCTCCGAGGCGACGGGGAGAGCTACACCTTC
>-|TRBV7-2|TRBJ2-7|-
CASSLQQGYEQYF
TGTGCCAGCAGCTTACAACAGGGCTACGAGCAGTACTTC
>-|TRBV19|TRBJ2-5|TRBD1
CASSMGTGAETQYF
TGTGCCAGTAGTATGGGGACAGGGGCAGAGACCCAGTACTTC
>few|TRBV29-1|TRBJ2-5|TRBD2
CSVEMRESGIWETQYF
TGCAGCGTTGAAATGCGGGAGAGCGGAATATGGGAGACCCAGTACTTC